These T cell receptor beta chains were read from a single sample in a study of shared clonotypes between healthy human individuals. Assay: immunoSEQ multiplex PCR; the TCRdb copy retains only in-frame clones and omits some. The sample holds under 850,000 clones, more than 85% seen once. Sequencing input: naive CD8+ T cells sorted from blood. Source of these receptors: a man aged 30-40 years in good health. Each CDR3 is given with its conserved first and last residue. Each record gives: clone size, V gene, CDR3 length, D gene, J gene, CDR3 protein, CDR3 DNA. A D gene is named only where the DNA matches it firmly. Expanded clones get a size class; other rows say once, few or many, or leave the size out.

.	TRBV5-1	15	TRBD1	TRBJ2-5	CASSPTQGVGETQYF	TGCGCCAGCAGCCCTACCCAGGGGGTGGGGGAGACCCAGTACTTC
.	TRBV7-9	16	TRBD2	TRBJ2-5	CASSPPSGTKQETQYF	TGTGCCAGCAGCCCACCCTCCGGGACTAAGCAAGAGACCCAGTACTTC
.	TRBV29-1	14	.	TRBJ2-1	CSVDSRVSYNEQFF	TGCAGCGTTGATTCCAGGGTCAGCTACAATGAGCAGTTCTTC
.	TRBV7-8	16	.	TRBJ1-5	CASSLVMWADDQPQHF	TGTGCCAGCAGCTTAGTAATGTGGGCGGATGATCAGCCCCAGCATTTT
.	TRBV6-1	12	.	TRBJ2-1	CASSGMANEQFF	TGTGCCAGCAGCGGGATGGCAAATGAGCAGTTCTTC
.	TRBV28	15	TRBD2	TRBJ2-3	CASSSPSGSTDTQYF	TGTGCCAGCAGTTCTCCTAGCGGGAGCACAGATACGCAGTATTTT
.	TRBV6-5	14	TRBD1	TRBJ1-2	CASSGGTAAYGYTF	TGTGCCAGCAGCGGTGGGACAGCTGCTTATGGCTACACCTTC
.	TRBV4-1	14	.	TRBJ1-1	CASSSRVVGTEAFF	TGCGCCAGCAGCTCCAGGGTAGTTGGCACTGAAGCTTTCTTT
.	TRBV11-2	15	TRBD2	TRBJ2-3	CASSGLAGVGDTQYF	TGTGCCAGCAGCGGACTAGCGGGAGTTGGAGATACGCAGTATTTT
.	TRBV18	15	TRBD1	TRBJ2-3	CASSPGQARTDTQYF	TGTGCCAGCTCGCCGGGACAGGCCCGCACAGATACGCAGTATTTT
.	TRBV29-1	15	.	TRBJ2-7	CSVWFTGTPGDEQYF	TGCAGCGTCTGGTTTACCGGGACCCCCGGAGACGAGCAGTACTTC
once	TRBV29-1	12	.	TRBJ2-6	CSADTGANVLTF	TGCAGCGCTGACACTGGGGCCAACGTCCTGACTTTC
.	TRBV6-5	11	.	TRBJ1-1	CASSWGAEAFF	TGTGCCAGCAGTTGGGGAGCTGAAGCTTTCTTT